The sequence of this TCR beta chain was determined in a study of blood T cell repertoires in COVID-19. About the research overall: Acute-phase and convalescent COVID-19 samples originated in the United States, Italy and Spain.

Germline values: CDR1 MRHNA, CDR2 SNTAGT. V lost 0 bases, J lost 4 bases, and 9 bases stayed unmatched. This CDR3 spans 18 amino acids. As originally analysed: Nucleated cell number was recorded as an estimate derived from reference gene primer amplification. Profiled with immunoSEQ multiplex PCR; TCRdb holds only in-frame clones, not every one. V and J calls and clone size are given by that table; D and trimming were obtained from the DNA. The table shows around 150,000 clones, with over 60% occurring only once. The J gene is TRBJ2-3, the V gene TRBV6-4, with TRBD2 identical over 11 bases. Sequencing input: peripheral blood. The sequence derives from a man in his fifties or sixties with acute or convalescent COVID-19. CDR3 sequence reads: CASSDSISGGAVADTQYF. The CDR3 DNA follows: TGTGCCAGCAGTGACTCAATTAGCGGGGGGGCAGTTGCAGATACGCAGTATTTT.